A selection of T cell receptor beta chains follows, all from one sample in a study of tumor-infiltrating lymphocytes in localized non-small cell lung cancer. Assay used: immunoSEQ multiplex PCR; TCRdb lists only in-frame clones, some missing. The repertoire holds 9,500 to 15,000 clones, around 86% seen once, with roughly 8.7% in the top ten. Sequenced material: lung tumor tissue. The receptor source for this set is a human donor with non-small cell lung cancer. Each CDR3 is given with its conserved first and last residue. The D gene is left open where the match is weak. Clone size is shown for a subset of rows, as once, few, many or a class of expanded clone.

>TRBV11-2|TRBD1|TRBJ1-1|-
CASSQRTGGIPEAFF
TGTGCCAGCAGCCAGCGGACAGGGGGTATCCCTGAAGCTTTCTTT
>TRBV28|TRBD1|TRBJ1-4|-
CASSTTRGLGKLFF
TGTGCCAGCAGTACCACAAGGGGGCTAGGAAAACTGTTTTTT
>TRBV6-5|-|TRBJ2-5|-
CASSYSRDTRAYF
TGTGCCAGCAGTTACTCGAGGGATACTCGGGCGTACTTC
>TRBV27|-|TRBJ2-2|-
CASTDGSRDTGELFF
TGTGCCAGCACCGACGGTAGTCGGGACACCGGGGAGCTGTTTTTT
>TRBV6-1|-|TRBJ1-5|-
CASSDAPITQPQHF
TGTGCCAGCAGTGACGCACCAATTACCCAGCCCCAGCATTTT
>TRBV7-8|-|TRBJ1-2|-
CASSSGRFIGYTF
TGTGCCAGCAGCTCTGGACGGTTTATAGGCTACACCTTC
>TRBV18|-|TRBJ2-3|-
CASSPRPPTAIDTQYF
TGTGCCAGCTCACCAAGGCCGCCGACAGCAATAGATACGCAGTATTTT
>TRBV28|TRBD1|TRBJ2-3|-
CASSSRQGASKATQYF
TGTGCCAGCAGTAGCCGACAGGGGGCTTCGAAGGCTACGCAGTATTTT
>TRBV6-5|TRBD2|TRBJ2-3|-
CASSSQRGEREGERYF
TGTGCCAGCAGTTCCCAAAGAGGCGAGCGGGAGGGAGAACGGTATTTT
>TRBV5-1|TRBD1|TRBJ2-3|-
CASSWGQVTPDTQYF
TGCGCCAGCAGCTGGGGACAGGTGACGCCAGATACGCAGTATTTT
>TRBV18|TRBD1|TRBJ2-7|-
CASSPLTGVDEQYF
TGTGCCAGCTCACCCTTGACAGGGGTCGACGAGCAGTACTTC
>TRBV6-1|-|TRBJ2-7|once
CASSEVPDATYEQYF
TGTGCCAGCAGCGAGGTCCCGGACGCTACCTACGAGCAGTACTTC
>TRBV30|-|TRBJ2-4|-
CAWSVRGFGAKNIQYF
TGTGCCTGGAGTGTACGGGGATTTGGGGCCAAAAACATTCAGTACTTC
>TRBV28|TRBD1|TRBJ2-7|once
CASSSGTGVYEQYF
TGTGCCAGCAGTTCCGGGACAGGGGTCTACGAGCAGTACTTC
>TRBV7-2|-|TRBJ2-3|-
CASSLIVADTQYF
TGTGCCAGCAGCTTAATCGTGGCCGATACGCAGTATTTT
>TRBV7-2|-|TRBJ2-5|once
CASSLALETQYF
TGTGCCAGCAGCTTAGCGCTGGAGACCCAGTACTTC
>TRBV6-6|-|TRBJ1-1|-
CASNKGVEAFF
TGTGCCAGCAATAAGGGGGTTGAAGCTTTCTTT
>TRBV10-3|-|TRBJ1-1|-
CAISEDREAFF
TGTGCCATCAGTGAGGACCGAGAAGCTTTCTTT
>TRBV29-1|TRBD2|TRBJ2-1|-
CSVQPGLVPNEQFF
TGCAGCGTCCAGCCGGGACTAGTCCCCAATGAGCAGTTCTTC
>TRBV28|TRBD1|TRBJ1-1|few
CASSRGLGTEAFF
TGTGCCAGCAGCAGGGGGCTGGGGACTGAAGCTTTCTTT
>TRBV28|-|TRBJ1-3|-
CASSLSGGSGNTIYF
TGTGCCAGCAGTTTATCGGGGGGCTCTGGAAACACCATATATTTT
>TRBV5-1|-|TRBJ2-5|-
CASRRGQGSQETQYF
TGCGCCAGCAGACGGGGGCAGGGATCCCAAGAGACCCAGTACTTC
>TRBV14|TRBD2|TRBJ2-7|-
CASSQGTSLDYEQYF
TGTGCCAGCAGCCAAGGGACTAGCCTCGACTACGAGCAGTACTTC
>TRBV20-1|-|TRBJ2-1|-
CSATCRRCFF
TGCAGTGCTACTTGTCGTAGGTGTTTCTTC
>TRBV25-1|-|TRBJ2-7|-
CASSTNDGGTTLYEQYF
TGTGCCAGCAGTACAAATGACGGAGGGACAACTCTCTACGAGCAGTACTTC
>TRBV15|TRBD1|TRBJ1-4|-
CATSREDGTGHEKLFF
TGTGCCACCAGCAGAGAGGACGGGACAGGGCATGAAAAACTGTTTTTT
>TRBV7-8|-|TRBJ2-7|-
CASSLGGGRGDEQYF
TGTGCCAGCAGCTTAGGGGGCGGGCGAGGGGACGAGCAGTACTTC
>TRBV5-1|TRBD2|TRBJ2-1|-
CASSRRTSGSYNEQFF
TGCGCCAGCAGCCGACGGACTAGCGGATCCTACAATGAGCAGTTCTTC
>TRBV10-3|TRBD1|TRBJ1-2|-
CAITAGQGYGYTF
TGTGCCATCACGGCGGGACAGGGATATGGCTACACCTTC
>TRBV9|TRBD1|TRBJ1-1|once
CASSKFRDRGIGAFF
TGTGCCAGCAGCAAATTCCGGGACAGGGGTATTGGAGCTTTCTTT
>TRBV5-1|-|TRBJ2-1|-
CASSPGTPIRFNEQFF
TGCGCCAGCAGCCCCGGGACTCCCATACGTTTCAATGAGCAGTTCTTC
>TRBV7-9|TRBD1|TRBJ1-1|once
CASSPRTGGPNTEAFF
TGTGCCAGCAGCCCCAGGACAGGGGGACCGAACACTGAAGCTTTCTTT
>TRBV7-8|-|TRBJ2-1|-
CASSLRGGTASSYNEQFF
TGTGCCAGCAGCTTAAGGGGTGGGACGGCTTCCTCCTACAATGAGCAGTTCTTC
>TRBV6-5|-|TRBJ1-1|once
CASSSQGSGLNTEAFF
TGTGCCAGCAGTTCCCAAGGGTCCGGGCTTAACACTGAAGCTTTCTTT
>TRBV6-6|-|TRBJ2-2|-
CASTGTANTGELFF
TGTGCCAGCACTGGTACAGCCAACACCGGGGAGCTGTTTTTT